The rows below give T cell receptor beta chains drawn from one sample of a study of cytomegalovirus exposure and HLA in healthy donors. This table comes from immunoSEQ multiplex PCR, and its TCRdb copy is limited to in-frame clones, with some not included. The top ten hold under 6.5% of the sample, which has 130,000 or so clones, around 77% seen once. Specimen: PBMCs. The receptor set was obtained from a man aged 18 to 30 in good health and CMV-seropositive. Each CDR3 is given with its conserved first and last residue. A D gene is named only where the DNA matches it firmly. Expanded clones get a size class; other rows say once, few or many, or leave the size out.

j_call | cdr3_length | d_call | v_call | clone_size | cdr3_nt | cdr3_aa
TRBJ2-5 | 18 | TRBD2 | TRBV7-6 | NA | TGTGCCAGCAGCATCACGGGGGGGGAATTGATGTACCAAGAGACCCAGTACTTC | CASSITGGELMYQETQYF
TRBJ1-5 | 13 | TRBD1 | TRBV28 | NA | TGTGCCACCACATCGGGACAGAGGCAGCCCCAGCATTTT | CATTSGQRQPQHF
TRBJ2-1 | 16 | TRBD2 | TRBV6-5 | NA | TGTGCCAGCAGTTACCGGGGGGGAGGCTCCTACAATGAGCAGTTCTTC | CASSYRGGGSYNEQFF
TRBJ2-7 | 14 | NA | TRBV6-1 | NA | TGTGCCAGCAGTGTGGGGGGTGGTCTCGTCGAGCAGTACTTC | CASSVGGGLVEQYF
TRBJ2-1 | 17 | TRBD2 | TRBV5-6 | NA | TGTGCCAGCAGCTTGGTGGTCCGGGAGGGAACGTACAATGAGCAGTTCTTC | CASSLVVREGTYNEQFF
TRBJ1-1 | 13 | TRBD1 | TRBV5-5 | NA | TGTGCCAGCAGCGGGACAGGGGGCTTACAAGCTTTCTTT | CASSGTGGLQAFF
TRBJ1-5 | 16 | NA | TRBV9 | few | TGTGCCAGCAGCCCGATGGGCGGGGGGGATAATCAGCCCCAGCATTTT | CASSPMGGGDNQPQHF
TRBJ2-1 | 17 | NA | TRBV2 | NA | TGTGCCAGCAAATTTCACAGGGCTTCGAGCTCCTACAATGAGCAGTTCTTC | CASKFHRASSSYNEQFF
TRBJ1-4 | 15 | TRBD1 | TRBV6-1 | NA | TGTGCCAGCAGTGTCCGGGACAGGGTACTTGAAAAACTGTTTTTT | CASSVRDRVLEKLFF
TRBJ1-3 | 17 | NA | TRBV19 | NA | TGTGCCAGTAGTCCCCACTTTGGACAGACCGTCAGAAACACCATATATTTT | CASSPHFGQTVRNTIYF
TRBJ1-2 | 15 | NA | TRBV11-2 | NA | TGTGCCAGCAGCCCCCCTCGGGTCCCGAACTATGGCTACACCTTC | CASSPPRVPNYGYTF
TRBJ2-7 | 17 | TRBD2 | TRBV5-1 | NA | TGCGCCAGCAGCGACCTACCCCAAGCGGGGGGGATCTACGAGCAGTACTTC | CASSDLPQAGGIYEQYF
TRBJ1-1 | 13 | NA | TRBV27 | NA | TGTGCCAGCGGCAGGGTTGTGAACACTGAAGCTTTCTTT | CASGRVVNTEAFF
TRBJ1-2 | 13 | NA | TRBV5-1 | NA | TGCGCCAGCAGCCAAGAGGGCGAGAGTGGCTACACCTTC | CASSQEGESGYTF
TRBJ1-6 | 15 | TRBD1 | TRBV30 | once | TGTGCCTGCGCATCAGGGGGCGCTTTGAACTCACCCCTCCACTTT | CACASGGALNSPLHF
TRBJ2-7 | 15 | TRBD2 | TRBV4-1 | few | TGCGCCAGCAGCCCTGGGACTAGCGGTGGCTACGAGCAGTACTTC | CASSPGTSGGYEQYF
TRBJ1-5 | 14 | NA | TRBV19 | NA | TGTGCCAGTACCCATTCCACAGGGTGGCAGCCCCAGCATTTT | CASTHSTGWQPQHF
TRBJ2-6 | 17 | NA | TRBV10-3 | NA | TGTGCCATCAGTTATTTCGGAGGGCCCTCTGGGGCCAACGGCCTGACTTTC | CAISYFGGPSGANGLTF
TRBJ2-4 | 18 | TRBD1 | TRBV11-2 | NA | TGTGCCAGCAGCTTAGAGCGGACAGGGGTACTACCCAAAAACATTCAGTACTTC | CASSLERTGVLPKNIQYF
TRBJ2-7 | 13 | NA | TRBV2 | NA | TGTGCCAGCAGTGACCCCCGACTCTACGAGCAGTACTTC | CASSDPRLYEQYF
TRBJ1-4 | 18 | TRBD1 | TRBV4-2 | NA | TGTGCCAGCAGCCTAGAGGGGGCCATGGGGGCTATTAATGAAAAACTGTTTTTT | CASSLEGAMGAINEKLFF
TRBJ1-4 | 14 | TRBD1 | TRBV30 | NA | TGTGCCTGGAATTTGGGACAGGGATTTGAAAAACTGTTTTTT | CAWNLGQGFEKLFF
TRBJ2-1 | 14 | TRBD2 | TRBV5-1 | once | TGCGCCAGCAGCTCTCCGGGACTAGAGGGTGAGCAGTTCTTC | CASSSPGLEGEQFF
TRBJ2-7 | 16 | NA | TRBV9 | NA | TGTGCCAGCAGCTTCATCCCGGCCGAGTCTACAGCCGAGCAGTACTTC | CASSFIPAESTAEQYF
TRBJ1-1 | 13 | NA | TRBV18 | NA | TGTGCCAGCTCACCACTAGGCGGCACTGAAGCTTTCTTT | CASSPLGGTEAFF
TRBJ2-2 | 13 | NA | TRBV6-5 | NA | TGTGCCAGCAGCCCAGGTTCGGTCGGGGAGCTGTTTTTT | CASSPGSVGELFF
TRBJ2-2 | 16 | NA | TRBV2 | few | TGTGCCAGCAGTGAAGCGAGTCAGGGGAACACCGGGGAGCTGTTTTTT | CASSEASQGNTGELFF